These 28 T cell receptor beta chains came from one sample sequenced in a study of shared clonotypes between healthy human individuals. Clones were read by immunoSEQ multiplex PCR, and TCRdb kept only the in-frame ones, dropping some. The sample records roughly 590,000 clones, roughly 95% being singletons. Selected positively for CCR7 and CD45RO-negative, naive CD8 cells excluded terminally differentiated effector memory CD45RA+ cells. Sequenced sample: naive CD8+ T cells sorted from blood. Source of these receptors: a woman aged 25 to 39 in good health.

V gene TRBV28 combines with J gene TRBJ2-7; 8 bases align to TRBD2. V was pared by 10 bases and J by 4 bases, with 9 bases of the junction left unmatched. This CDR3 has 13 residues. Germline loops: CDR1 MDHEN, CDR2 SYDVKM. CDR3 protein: CATSDLAGYEQYF. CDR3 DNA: TGTGCCACCTCGGATCTAGCGGGTTACGAGCAGTACTTC. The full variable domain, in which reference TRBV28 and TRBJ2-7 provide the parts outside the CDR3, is DVKVTQSSRYLVKRTGEKVFLECVQDMDHENMFWYRQDPGLGLRLIYFSYDVKMKEKGDIPEGYSVSREKKERFSLILESASTNQTSMYLCATSDLAGYEQYFGPGTRLTVT.

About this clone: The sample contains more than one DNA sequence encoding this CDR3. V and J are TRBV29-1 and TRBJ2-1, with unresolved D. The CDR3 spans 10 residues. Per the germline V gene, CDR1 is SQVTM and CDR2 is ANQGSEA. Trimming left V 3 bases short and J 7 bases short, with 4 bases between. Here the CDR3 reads CSVEGNEQFF. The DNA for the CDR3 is TGCAGCGTTGAGGGGAATGAGCAGTTCTTC.

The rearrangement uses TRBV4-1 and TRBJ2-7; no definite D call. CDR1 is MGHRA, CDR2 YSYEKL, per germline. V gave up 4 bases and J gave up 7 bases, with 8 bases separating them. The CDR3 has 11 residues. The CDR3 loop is CASSPFSEQYF. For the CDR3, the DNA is TGCGCCAGCAGCCCTTTCTCTGAGCAGTACTTC.

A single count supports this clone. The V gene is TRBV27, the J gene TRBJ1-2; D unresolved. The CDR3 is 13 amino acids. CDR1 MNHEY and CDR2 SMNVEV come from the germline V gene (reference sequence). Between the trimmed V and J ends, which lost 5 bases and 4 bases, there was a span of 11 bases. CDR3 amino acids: CASSKGLLYGYTF. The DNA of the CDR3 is TGTGCCAGCAGTAAGGGTCTGCTCTATGGCTACACCTTC.

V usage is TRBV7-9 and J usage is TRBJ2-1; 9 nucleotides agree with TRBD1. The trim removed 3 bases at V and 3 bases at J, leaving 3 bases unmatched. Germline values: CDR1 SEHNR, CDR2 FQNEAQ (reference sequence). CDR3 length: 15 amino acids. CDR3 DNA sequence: TGTGCCAGCAGCTTTGGACAGGGGATCTACAATGAGCAGTTCTTC. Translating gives CASSFGQGIYNEQFF.

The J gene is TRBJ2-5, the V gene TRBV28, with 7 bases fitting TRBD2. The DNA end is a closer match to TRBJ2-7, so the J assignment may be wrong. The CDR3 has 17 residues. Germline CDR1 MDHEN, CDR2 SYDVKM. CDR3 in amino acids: CASSFSLADGSSYEQYF. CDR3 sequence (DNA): TGTGCCAGCAGTTTCAGTCTAGCGGACGGTAGCTCCTACGAGCAGTACTTC.

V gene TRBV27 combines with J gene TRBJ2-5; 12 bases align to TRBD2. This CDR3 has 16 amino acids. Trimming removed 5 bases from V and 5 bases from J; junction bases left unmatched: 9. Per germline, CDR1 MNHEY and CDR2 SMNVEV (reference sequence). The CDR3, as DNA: TGTGCCAGCAGTGAAGAGACTAGCGGGAGTTTGGAGACCCAGTACTTC. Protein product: CASSEETSGSLETQYF.

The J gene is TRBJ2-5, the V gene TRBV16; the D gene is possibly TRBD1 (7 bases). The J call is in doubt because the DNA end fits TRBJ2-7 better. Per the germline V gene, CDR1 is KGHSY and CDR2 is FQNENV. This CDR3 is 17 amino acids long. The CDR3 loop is CASSQSPGGGTTYEQYF. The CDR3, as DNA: TGTGCCAGCAGCCAATCCCCAGGGGGAGGAACAACCTACGAGCAGTACTTC.

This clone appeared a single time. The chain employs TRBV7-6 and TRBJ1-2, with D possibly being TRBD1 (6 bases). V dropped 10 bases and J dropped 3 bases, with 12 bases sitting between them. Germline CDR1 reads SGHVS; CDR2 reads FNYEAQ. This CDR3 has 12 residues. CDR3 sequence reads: CATTGLDYGYTF. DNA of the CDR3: TGTGCCACCACAGGGCTTGACTATGGCTACACCTTC.

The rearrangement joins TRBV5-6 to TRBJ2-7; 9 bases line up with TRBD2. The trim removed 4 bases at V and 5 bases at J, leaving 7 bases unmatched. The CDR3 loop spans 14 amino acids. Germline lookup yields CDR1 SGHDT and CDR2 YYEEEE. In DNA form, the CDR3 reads TGTGCCAGCAGCCACTGGCGGGAGGGCGACGAGCAGTACTTC. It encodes CASSHWREGDEQYF. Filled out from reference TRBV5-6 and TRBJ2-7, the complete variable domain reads DAGVTQSPTHLIKTRGQQVTLRCSPKSGHDTVSWYQQALGQGPQFIFQYYEEEERQRGNFPDRFSGHQFPNYSSELNVNALLLGDSALYLCASSHWREGDEQYFGPGTRLTVT.

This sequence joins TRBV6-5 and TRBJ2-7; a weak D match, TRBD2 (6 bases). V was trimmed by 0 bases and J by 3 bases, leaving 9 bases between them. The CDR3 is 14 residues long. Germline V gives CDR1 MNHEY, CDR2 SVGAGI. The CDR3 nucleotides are TGTGCCAGCAGTTACTCGGGGGGTCTCTACGAGCAGTACTTC. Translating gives CASSYSGGLYEQYF.

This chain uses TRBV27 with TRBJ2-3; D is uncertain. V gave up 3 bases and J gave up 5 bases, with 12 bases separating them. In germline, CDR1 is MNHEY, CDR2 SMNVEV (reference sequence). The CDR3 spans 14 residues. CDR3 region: CASSFSTHGDTQYF. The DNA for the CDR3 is TGTGCCAGCAGTTTTTCGACTCATGGAGATACGCAGTATTTT.

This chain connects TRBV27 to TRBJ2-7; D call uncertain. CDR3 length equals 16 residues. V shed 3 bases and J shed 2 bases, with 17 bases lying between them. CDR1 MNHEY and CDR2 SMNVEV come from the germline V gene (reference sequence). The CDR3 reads CASSFSPSPQTYEQYF. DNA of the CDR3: TGTGCCAGCAGTTTCTCCCCTAGTCCCCAAACCTACGAGCAGTACTTC.

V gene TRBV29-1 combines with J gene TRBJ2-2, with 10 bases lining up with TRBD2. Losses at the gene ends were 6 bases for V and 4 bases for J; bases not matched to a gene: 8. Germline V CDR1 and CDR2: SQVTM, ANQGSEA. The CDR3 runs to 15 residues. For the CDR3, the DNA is TGCAGCGTCGATGGACTAGCGGATAGCACCGGGGAGCTGTTTTTT. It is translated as CSVDGLADSTGELFF.

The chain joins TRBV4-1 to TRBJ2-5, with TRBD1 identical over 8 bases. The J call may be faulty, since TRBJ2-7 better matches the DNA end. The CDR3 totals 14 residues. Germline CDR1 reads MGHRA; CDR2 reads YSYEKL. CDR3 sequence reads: CASSGDRGDYEQYF. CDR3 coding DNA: TGCGCCAGCAGCGGAGACAGGGGAGATTACGAGCAGTACTTC.

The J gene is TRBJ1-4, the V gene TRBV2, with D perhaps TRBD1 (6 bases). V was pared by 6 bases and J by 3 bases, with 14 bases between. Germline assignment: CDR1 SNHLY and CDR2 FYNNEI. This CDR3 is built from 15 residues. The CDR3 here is CASRDHRDSNEKLFF. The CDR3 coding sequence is TGTGCCAGCAGGGACCACAGGGACTCTAATGAAAAACTGTTTTTT.

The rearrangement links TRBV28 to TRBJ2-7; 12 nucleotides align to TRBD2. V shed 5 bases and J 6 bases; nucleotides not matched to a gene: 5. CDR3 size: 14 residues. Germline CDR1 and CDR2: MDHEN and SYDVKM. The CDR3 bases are TGTGCCAGCAGTCCGACTAGCGGGAGCGGCGAGCAGTACTTC. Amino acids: CASSPTSGSGEQYF.

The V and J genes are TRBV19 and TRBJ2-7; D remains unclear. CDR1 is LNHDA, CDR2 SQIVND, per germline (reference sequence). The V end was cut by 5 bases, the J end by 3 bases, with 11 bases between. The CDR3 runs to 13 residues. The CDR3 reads CASSPRDNYEQYF. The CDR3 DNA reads TGTGCCAGTAGTCCCCGAGACAACTACGAGCAGTACTTC.

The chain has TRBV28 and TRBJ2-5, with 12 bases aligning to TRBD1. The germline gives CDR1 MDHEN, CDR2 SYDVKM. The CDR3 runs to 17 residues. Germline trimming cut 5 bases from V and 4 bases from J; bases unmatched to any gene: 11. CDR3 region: CASSGGTGGVGPETQYF. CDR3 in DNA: TGTGCCAGCAGTGGCGGGACAGGGGGCGTAGGCCCAGAGACCCAGTACTTC.

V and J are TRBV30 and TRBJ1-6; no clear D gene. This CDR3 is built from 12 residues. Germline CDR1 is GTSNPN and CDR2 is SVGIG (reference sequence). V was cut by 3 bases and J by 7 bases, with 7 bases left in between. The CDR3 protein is CAWREGNSPLHF. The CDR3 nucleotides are TGTGCCTGGAGGGAGGGAAATTCACCCCTCCACTTT.

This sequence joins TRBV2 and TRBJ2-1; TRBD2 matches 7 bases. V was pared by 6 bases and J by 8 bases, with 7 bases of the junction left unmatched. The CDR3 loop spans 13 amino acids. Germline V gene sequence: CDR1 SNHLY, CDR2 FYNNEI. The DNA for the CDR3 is TGTGCCAGCAGAGGGGACTATATGGATGAGCAGTTCTTC. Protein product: CASRGDYMDEQFF. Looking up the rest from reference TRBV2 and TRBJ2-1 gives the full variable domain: EPEVTQTPSHQVTQMGQEVILRCVPISNHLYFYWYRQILGQKVEFLVSFYNNEISEKSEIFDDQFSVERPDGSNFTLKIRSTKLEDSAMYFCASRGDYMDEQFFGPGTRLTVL.

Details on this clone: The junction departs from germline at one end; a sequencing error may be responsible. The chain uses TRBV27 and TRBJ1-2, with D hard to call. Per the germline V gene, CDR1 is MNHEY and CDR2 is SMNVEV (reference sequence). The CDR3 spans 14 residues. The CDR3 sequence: CASSLSIVLPGYTF. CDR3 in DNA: TGTGCCAGCAGCTTATCGATTGTTCTCCCTGGCTACACCTTC.

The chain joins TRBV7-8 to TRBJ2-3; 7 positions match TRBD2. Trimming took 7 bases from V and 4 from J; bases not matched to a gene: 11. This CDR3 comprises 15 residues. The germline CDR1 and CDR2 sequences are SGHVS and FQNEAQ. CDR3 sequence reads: CASTLNERGSDTQYF. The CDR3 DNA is TGTGCCAGCACCCTAAACGAGCGGGGCTCAGATACGCAGTATTTT.

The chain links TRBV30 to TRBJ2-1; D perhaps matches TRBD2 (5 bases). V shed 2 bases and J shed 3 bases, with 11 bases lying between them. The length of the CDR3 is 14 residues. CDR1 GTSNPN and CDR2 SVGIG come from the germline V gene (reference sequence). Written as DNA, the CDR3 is TGTGCCTGGAGTCCCGGTGGGAGCTACAATGAGCAGTTCTTC. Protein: CAWSPGGSYNEQFF.

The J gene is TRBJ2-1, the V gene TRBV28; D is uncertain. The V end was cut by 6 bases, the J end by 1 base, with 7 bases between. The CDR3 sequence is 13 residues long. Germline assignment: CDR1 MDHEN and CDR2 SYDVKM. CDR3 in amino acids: CASRLVSYNEQFF. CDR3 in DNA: TGTGCCAGCAGACTGGTGTCCTACAATGAGCAGTTCTTC.

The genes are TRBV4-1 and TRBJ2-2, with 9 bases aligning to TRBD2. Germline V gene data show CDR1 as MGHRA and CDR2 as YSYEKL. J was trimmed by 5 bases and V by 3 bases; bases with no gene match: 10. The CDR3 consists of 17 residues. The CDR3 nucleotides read TGCGCCAGCAGCCAGCTTATAGCGGGAGTGGGGACCGGGGAGCTGTTTTTT. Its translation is CASSQLIAGVGTGELFF.

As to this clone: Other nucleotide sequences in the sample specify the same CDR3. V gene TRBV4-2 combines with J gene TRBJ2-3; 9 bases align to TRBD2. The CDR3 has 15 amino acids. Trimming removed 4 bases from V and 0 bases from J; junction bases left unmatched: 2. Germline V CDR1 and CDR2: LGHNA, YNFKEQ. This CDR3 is CASSPLAGSTDTQYF. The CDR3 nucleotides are TGTGCCAGCAGCCCTCTAGCGGGAAGCACAGATACGCAGTATTTT.

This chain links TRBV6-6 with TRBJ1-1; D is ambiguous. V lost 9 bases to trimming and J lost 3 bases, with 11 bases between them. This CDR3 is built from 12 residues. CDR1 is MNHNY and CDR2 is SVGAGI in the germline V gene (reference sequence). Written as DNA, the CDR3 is TGTGCCAGTAAGCCCTTACACACTGAAGCTTTCTTT. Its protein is CASKPLHTEAFF.